One sample yielded the 15 T cell receptor beta chains listed below, sequenced in a study of blood T cell repertoires in COVID-19. The repertoire was sequenced with immunoSEQ multiplex PCR; TCRdb's copy has only in-frame clones and lacks some. The repertoire has about 270,000 clones, under 90% of them found once; the top ten carry just under 3%. The sequenced sample consisted of peripheral blood. The receptor source for this set is a woman aged 60-70 years with active or convalescent COVID-19.

In DNA, the CDR3 is TGTGCCAGCAGCCAGAACTTCGACAGGGCCCCCTCCTACGAGCAGTACTTC. It codes for CASSQNFDRAPSYEQYF. This rearrangement joins TRBV3-1 (or the pseudogene TRBV3-2) to TRBJ2-7; 7 nucleotides line up with TRBD1. The length of the CDR3 is 17 residues. Germline CDR1 and CDR2: LGHDT and YNNKEL (reference sequence). The V and J ends lost 3 bases and 0 bases, in that order; junction bases with no gene match: 11.

This clone was detected only a few times. J is TRBJ1-2 and V is TRBV10-3; no reliable D call. The CDR3 loop spans 12 amino acids. V was shortened by 0 bases and J by 4 bases, with 3 bases between the two germline ends. Germline CDR1 is ENHRY and CDR2 is SYGVKD. CDR3: CAISESSYGYTF. CDR3 nucleotide sequence: TGTGCCATCAGTGAGTCGAGCTATGGCTACACCTTC.

The V gene is TRBV19, the J gene TRBJ2-2; D is undetermined. Trimming removed 5 bases at V and 2 bases at J, with 6 bases between. The germline V gene has CDR1 LNHDA and CDR2 SQIVND (reference sequence). This CDR3 contains 13 residues. The CDR3 sequence: CASSLLNTGELFF. CDR3 bases: TGTGCCAGTAGTTTACTAAACACCGGGGAGCTGTTTTTT. The full variable domain, with the rest looked up from reference TRBV19 and TRBJ2-2, is DGGITQSPKYLFRKEGQNVTLSCEQNLNHDAMYWYRQDPGQGLRLIYYSQIVNDFQKGDIAEGYSVSREKKESFPLTVTSAQKNPTAFYLCASSLLNTGELFFGEGSRLTVL.

The chain joins TRBV3-1 (or the pseudogene TRBV3-2) to TRBJ2-1; D perhaps matches TRBD2 (6 bases). The V end lost 5 bases, the J end lost 6 bases, and 11 bases lay between the germline ends. This CDR3 region has 13 residues. The germline CDR1 and CDR2 sequences are LGHDT and YNNKEL (reference sequence). The CDR3 sequence: CASSWGTSNEQFF. CDR3 DNA sequence: TGTGCCAGCAGCTGGGGGACTTCCAATGAGCAGTTCTTC.

This clone has a single count. The rearrangement uses TRBV3-1 (or the pseudogene TRBV3-2) and TRBJ2-7; no reliable D call. Trimming shortened V by 3 bases and J by 6 bases, and 12 bases separated the two germline ends. Germline V CDR1 and CDR2: LGHDT, YNNKEL (reference sequence). The CDR3 is made up of 13 amino acids. The CDR3 is CASSQILHGEQYF. The CDR3 DNA reads TGTGCCAGCAGCCAGATTCTGCACGGCGAGCAGTACTTC.

In regard to this clone: Additional DNA sequences in this sample encode the identical CDR3. The V call is TRBV6-5, the J call TRBJ1-2; 7 nucleotides match TRBD1. The V gene's germline CDR1 is MNHEY and CDR2 SVGAGI. After removal of 0 bases from V and 7 bases from J, the junction contained 5 bases not matched to a gene. The CDR3 runs to 14 residues. The CDR3 protein is CASSYSASGGGYTF. As DNA, the CDR3 is TGTGCCAGCAGTTACTCGGCGTCAGGGGGTGGCTACACCTTC.

Concerning this clone: A much larger clone differs from this one at a single base, so this may be a read error. Within the sample, other DNA sequences also encode this same CDR3. J is TRBJ2-1 and V is TRBV4-3; tentatively, D is TRBD2 (5 bases). V was cut by 0 bases and J by 0 bases, with 6 bases left in between. The CDR3 covers 15 residues. The germline CDR1 and CDR2 sequences are LGHNA and YSLEER. Here the CDR3 reads CASSQDGSSYNEQFF. The CDR3, as DNA: TGCGCCAGCAGCCAAGATGGGAGCTCCTACAATGAGCAGTTCTTC.

The V gene is TRBV18, the J gene TRBJ1-1; D might be TRBD1 (6 bases). With 2 bases removed from V and 10 bases from J, the gap between germline ends came to 23 bases. The CDR3 totals 16 residues. In germline, CDR1 is KGHSH, CDR2 LQKENI. DNA for the CDR3: TGTGCCAGCTCACCATCGGCCGACAGGTCGTACCCGGGAGCTTTCTTT. It codes for CASSPSADRSYPGAFF.

The chain joins TRBV7-2 to TRBJ1-5, with D uncertain. Germline V gives CDR1 SGHTA, CDR2 FQGNSA. V was clipped by 4 bases and J by 10 bases, with 14 bases between them. CDR3 length equals 13 residues. CDR3 in amino acids: CASSWSSGQPQHF. DNA for the CDR3: TGTGCCAGCAGCTGGTCAAGCGGGCAACCCCAGCATTTT.

This chain joins TRBV5-1 and TRBJ2-7, with D possibly matching TRBD2 (6 bases). This CDR3 comprises 16 residues. V was trimmed by 4 bases and J by 0 bases, leaving 17 bases between them. CDR1 SGHRS and CDR2 YFSETQ come from the germline V gene. For the CDR3, the DNA is TGCGCCAGCAGCCATTCTCCGGGGGATTTCTCCTACGAGCAGTACTTC. Residues: CASSHSPGDFSYEQYF.

This rearrangement joins TRBV10-3 to TRBJ2-1, with 8 bases identical to TRBD2. The CDR3 runs to 14 residues. The V gene end was trimmed by 2 bases and the J gene end by 9 bases; junction bases not matched to a gene: 6. The germline V gene has CDR1 ENHRY and CDR2 SYGVKD. CDR3 amino acids: CAISEAGGGFEQFF. The CDR3 DNA is TGTGCCATCAGTGAGGCCGGGGGGGGGTTTGAGCAGTTCTTC.

This clone was seen a few times. V usage is TRBV27 and J usage is TRBJ1-1; 8 bases agree with TRBD1. Germline V lookup: CDR1 MNHEY, CDR2 SMNVEV (reference sequence). The trim removed 4 bases at V and 8 bases at J, leaving 3 bases unmatched. The length of the CDR3 is 12 residues. CDR3 bases: TGTGCCAGCAGTTCGACAGGGGAGGAAGCTTTCTTT. Its translation is CASSSTGEEAFF.

The V call is TRBV24-1, the J call TRBJ2-1, with unresolved D. V was pared by 4 bases and J by 5 bases, with 11 bases between. Per germline, CDR1 KGHDR and CDR2 SFDVKD. This CDR3 has 14 residues. CDR3 bases: TGTGCCACCAGTGACCCTCATTACAACAATGAGCAGTTCTTC. Encoded protein: CATSDPHYNNEQFF.

The rearrangement links TRBV6-5 to TRBJ1-1; D not resolved. V was shortened by 0 bases and J by 1 base, with 6 bases between the two germline ends. Looked up from germline, CDR1 is MNHEY and CDR2 is SVGAGI. The CDR3 spans 14 residues. The CDR3 DNA follows: TGTGCCAGCAGTTACTCGAAGCGGAACACTGAAGCTTTCTTT. Encoded protein: CASSYSKRNTEAFF.

CDR3 residues: CAWRDGDRGSGGYTF. CDR3 nucleotide sequence: TGTGCCTGGAGGGACGGGGACAGGGGATCAGGAGGCTACACCTTC. The chain joins TRBV30 to TRBJ1-2; 10 nucleotides align to TRBD1. CDR3 length equals 15 residues. Germline loops: CDR1 GTSNPN, CDR2 SVGIG (reference sequence). Trimming removed 3 bases from V and 8 bases from J; junction bases left unmatched: 12.